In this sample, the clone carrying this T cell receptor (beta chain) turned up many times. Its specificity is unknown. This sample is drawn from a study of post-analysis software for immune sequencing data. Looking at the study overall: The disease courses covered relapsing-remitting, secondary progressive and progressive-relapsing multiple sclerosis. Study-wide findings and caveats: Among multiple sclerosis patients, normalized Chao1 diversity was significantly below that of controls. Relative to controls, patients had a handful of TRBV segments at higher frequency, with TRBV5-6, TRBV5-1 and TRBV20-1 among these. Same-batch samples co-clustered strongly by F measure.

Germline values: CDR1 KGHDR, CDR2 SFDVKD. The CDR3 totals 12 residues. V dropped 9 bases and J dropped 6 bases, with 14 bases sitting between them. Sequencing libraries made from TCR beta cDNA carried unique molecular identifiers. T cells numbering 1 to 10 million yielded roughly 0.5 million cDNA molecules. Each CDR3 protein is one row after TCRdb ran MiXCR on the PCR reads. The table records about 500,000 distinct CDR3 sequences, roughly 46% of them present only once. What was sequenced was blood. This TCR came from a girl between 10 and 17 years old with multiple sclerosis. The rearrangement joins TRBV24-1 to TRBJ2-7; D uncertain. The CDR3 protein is CATGLLTVEQYF. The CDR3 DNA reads TGTGCCACCGGTCTATTGACGGTCGAGCAGTACTTC.